Reported below is one TCR beta chain. Per the germline V gene, CDR1 is DFQATT and CDR2 is SNEGSKA (reference sequence). V lost 0 bases to trimming and J lost 1 base, with 10 bases between them. This CDR3 region has 14 residues. Naive CD4+ T cells were purified with Tregs depleted by CD25. TCRdb itself ran the 5' RACE reads through MiXCR, one entry per CDR3 protein. This sample has approximately 11,000 distinct CDR3 sequences, with 45% to 50% found just once. The chain has TRBV20-1 and TRBJ2-7; D remains ambiguous. This TCR came from a female donor with breast cancer. The specimen sequenced was tumor-infiltrating naive CD4+ T cells sorted from the breast tumor. Subset in this sample: naive CD4+ T cells, CD4+CD45RA+CD25-. The CDR3 protein is CSAREWSGSYEQYF. The CDR3 DNA reads as TGCAGTGCTAGAGAGTGGAGTGGATCCTACGAGCAGTACTTC.